This passage covers 16 T cell receptor beta chains from one sample sequenced in a study of breast tumors, draining lymph nodes, adjacent tissues (dated by TCRdb to 2015 to 2016). The lymph node samples were taken from the axillary draining lymph nodes of breast cancer patients. Libraries came from multiplex PCR. Sequenced on an Illumina HiSeq 2000. The public reads were reanalyzed by TCRdb: fastp trimming at Q25, MiXCR alignment, in-frame beta chains only. Entries that share a CDR3 protein sequence are merged under the most common genes and DNA. The sample records a few hundred thousand distinct CDR3 sequences, around 34% of which are singletons. The ten largest account for approximately 3.5% of the sample. Sequencing was performed on axillary lymph node tissue. The source of these receptors is a female donor with breast cancer. Some clones in this sample may be carry-over from other donors' samples.

This clonotype was detected many times. V and J are TRBV20-1 and TRBJ2-1; D uncertain. The CDR3 runs 14 residues. Germline CDR1 and CDR2: DFQATT and SNEGSKA (reference sequence). Trimming took off 4 bases at V and 3 bases at J, with 13 bases between the two ends. The chain's CDR3 is CSATKPFSYNEQFF. In DNA form, the CDR3 reads TGCAGTGCTACAAAGCCCTTCAGCTACAATGAGCAGTTCTTC.

The V call is TRBV5-4, the J call TRBJ1-4; a weak D match, TRBD1 (5 bases). V lost 4 bases and J 1 base, leaving 14 bases between the germline ends. CDR3 length equals 16 residues. Germline V gives CDR1 SGHNT, CDR2 YYREEE (reference sequence). The CDR3 coding sequence is TGTGCCAGCAGCCCTGGTCAGGGCGGAACTAATGAAAAACTGTTTTTT. This translates into CASSPGQGGTNEKLFF.

This clonotype was counted ten times or more. The CDR3 coding sequence is TGTGCCAGCAGCCCCGGACAGGAAGGACGGTTCCACGCCCAGCATTTT. This codes for CASSPGQEGRFHAQHF. The chain combines TRBV12-3 or TRBV12-4 with TRBJ1-5; 7 positions agree with TRBD1. The CDR3 is 16 amino acids. V dropped 6 bases and J dropped 11; count of bases not matched to a gene: 19.

CDR3 amino acids: CASSFSWGTTDTQYF. CDR3 coding DNA: TGTGCCAGCAGTTTTTCGTGGGGCACCACAGATACGCAGTATTTT. The chain employs TRBV27 and TRBJ2-3; TRBD1 is a possible D gene (5 bases). Trimming stripped 3 bases from V and 2 bases from J, with 12 bases between. The length of the CDR3 is 15 residues. Germline CDR1 is MNHEY and CDR2 is SMNVEV (reference sequence).

This chain links TRBV12-5 with TRBJ2-1; D gene uncertain. V was pared by 6 bases and J by 6 bases, with 18 bases between. The CDR3 spans 15 residues. Looked up from germline, CDR1 is LGHNT and CDR2 is FRNRAP. In DNA, the CDR3 is TGTGCTAGTGGCTGCGCGGACGGCTATTTCAATGAGCAGTTCTTC. It specifies CASGCADGYFNEQFF.

This clonotype has more than one count but fewer than ten. This sequence joins TRBV5-1 and TRBJ2-5; TRBD1 agrees at 7 bases. V trimming: 5 bases; J trimming: 2 bases; junction bases outside the gene matches: 6. Germline CDR1 and CDR2: SGHRS and YFSETQ. The CDR3 spans 14 residues. CDR3 amino acids: CASRPGTAQETQYF. The CDR3 DNA reads as TGCGCCAGCAGACCTGGGACAGCGCAAGAGACCCAGTACTTC. The full variable domain, rest sourced from reference TRBV5-1 and TRBJ2-5, is KAGVTQTPRYLIKTRGQQVTLSCSPISGHRSVSWYQQTPGQGLQFLFEYFSETQRNKGNFPGRFSGRQFSNSRSEMNVSTLELGDSALYLCASRPGTAQETQYFGPGTRLLVL.

As concerns this clonotype: The CDR3 carries no conserved terminal phenylalanine or tryptophan, so it likely arises from a read error. The DNA is left out, because the CDR3 cannot be placed on it with certainty; the CDR3 is given as TCRdb lists it. The rearrangement joins TRBV7-9 to TRBJ2-7; the table assigns TRBD1, which was not confirmed against the DNA. The CDR3 totals 10 residues, both ends included. Germline V gene sequence: CDR1 SEHNR, CDR2 FQNEAQ (reference sequence). This chain's CDR3 is CASTRGTANT.

This clonotype was counted ten times or more. The chain joins TRBV5-1 to TRBJ2-3; D might be TRBD1 (6 bases). Germline values: CDR1 SGHRS, CDR2 YFSETQ. The CDR3 spans 14 residues. V was trimmed by 3 bases and J by 0 bases, leaving 8 bases between them. In DNA, the CDR3 is TGCGCCAGCAGCTCAGGGGTGAGCACAGATACGCAGTATTTT. Protein product: CASSSGVSTDTQYF.

There are many counts of this clonotype. The V call is TRBV6-5, the J call TRBJ1-2; D not resolved. The CDR3 runs to 13 residues. Germline V lookup: CDR1 MNHEY, CDR2 SVGAGI. V was cut by 3 bases and J by 4 bases, with 9 bases left in between. The CDR3 loop reads CASSYDLLYGYTF. CDR3 bases: TGTGCCAGCAGTTATGACCTCCTCTATGGCTACACCTTC.

This clonotype was counted only a few times. The conserved phenylalanine or tryptophan normally closing the CDR3 is absent here, so this likely arose from a read error. It is unclear where the CDR3 begins or ends on the DNA, so no DNA is shown, and the CDR3 is as TCRdb lists it. This chain links TRBV11-2 with TRBJ1-6; the table gives TRBD1 as D, unverified against the DNA. The CDR3 has 9 residues if both end residues are counted. Germline assignment: CDR1 SGHAT and CDR2 FQNNGV. The CDR3 here is CASSLDGNV.

The chain carries TRBV6-1 and TRBJ2-2; TRBD2 might be the D (5 bases). Germline V gene sequence: CDR1 MNHNS, CDR2 SASEGT. Trimming removed 0 bases from V and 6 bases from J, with 11 bases in between. CDR3 size: 15 residues. In DNA form, the CDR3 reads TGTGCCAGCAGTGAAGCGGGCAGGCGGGCCGGGGAGCTGTTTTTT. It yields the protein CASSEAGRRAGELFF.

This clonotype occurred a few times. The V and J genes are TRBV6-1 and TRBJ2-7, with 11 bases lining up with TRBD1. Trimming at V came to 7 bases and at J to 2 bases, leaving 4 bases not matched to a gene. Germline CDR1 MNHNS, CDR2 SASEGT. This CDR3 has 14 amino acids. CDR3 sequence (DNA): TGTGCCAGCAAACCGGGACAGGGGGCCTACGAGCAGTACTTC. Translating gives CASKPGQGAYEQYF.

In its sample, this clonotype was seen many times. This chain uses TRBV9 with TRBJ1-3; possible D gene TRBD1, 6 bases. In germline, CDR1 is SGDLS, CDR2 YYNGEE. The CDR3 is 17 amino acids. Trimming took off 0 bases at V and 0 bases at J, with 13 bases between the two ends. Written as DNA, the CDR3 is TGTGCCAGCAGCGTAGCGGCTACAGGGTACTCTGGAAACACCATATATTTT. It encodes CASSVAATGYSGNTIYF.

In its sample, this clonotype was seen many times. The J gene is TRBJ2-5, the V gene TRBV12-3 or TRBV12-4; 12 nucleotides line up with TRBD1. This CDR3 region has 16 residues. Trimming took 6 bases from V and 5 from J; bases not matched to a gene: 10. CDR3 in amino acids: CASSLDGGQGAETQYF. CDR3 DNA sequence: TGTGCCAGCAGCCTAGACGGGGGACAGGGGGCGGAGACCCAGTACTTC.

Of note for this clonotype: One end of the junction does not line up with germline, which may come from a read error. The rearrangement uses TRBV5-1 and TRBJ2-5; 7 positions match TRBD2. Per the germline V gene, CDR1 is SGHRS and CDR2 is YFSETQ. The CDR3 runs to 15 residues. The CDR3 loop is CASSSRREGQEAQYF. CDR3 bases: TGCGCCAGCAGCTCGAGGAGGGAGGGCCAAGAGGCCCAGTACTTC. Full variable domain (missing parts from reference TRBV5-1 and TRBJ2-5): KAGVTQTPRYLIKTRGQQVTLSCSPISGHRSVSWYQQTPGQGLQFLFEYFSETQRNKGNFPGRFSGRQFSNSRSEMNVSTLELGDSALYLCASSSRREGQEAQYFGPGTRLLVL.

In the case of this clonotype: The CDR3 does not end in the conserved phenylalanine or tryptophan, so this is likely a read error. The chain employs TRBV30 and TRBJ1-4; a weak D match, TRBD1 (6 bases). V lost 2 bases and J 1 base, leaving 14 bases between the germline ends. Looked up from germline, CDR1 is GTSNPN and CDR2 is SVGIG (reference sequence). The length of the CDR3 is 16 residues. The CDR3 is CAWSRGGLRTNEKLFS. The CDR3 nucleotides read TGTGCCTGGAGTCGGGGGGGGCTGAGAACTAATGAAAAACTGTTTTCT.